The TCR beta chain under discussion was sequenced for a study of blood T cell repertoires in COVID-19. Study overall: The analysed material was cDNA or gDNA that came from T cells, B-cell-depleted T cells, or PBMCs.

The table came from immunoSEQ multiplex PCR; TCRdb's copy has only in-frame clones and leaves some out. The sample has 200,000 to 250,000 clones; roughly 84% are singletons. V lost 2 bases and J 4 bases, leaving 8 bases between the germline ends. This CDR3 is built from 13 residues. On this clone: Other nucleotide sequences from this sample produce the same CDR3.

This TCR was sampled from a woman of 80 years or more with acute or convalescent COVID-19. The J gene is TRBJ1-2, the V gene TRBV12-3 or TRBV12-4; TRBD1 is a possible D gene (6 bases). Sequencing was carried out using peripheral blood. CDR3 amino acids: CASSLRRGYGYTF. The CDR3 coding sequence is TGTGCCAGCAGTTTACGCAGGGGCTATGGCTACACCTTC.